A single sample gave rise to the 9 T cell receptor beta chains below, sequenced in a study of graft-versus-host responses after intestinal transplantation. The table came from immunoSEQ multiplex PCR; TCRdb's copy has only in-frame clones and leaves some out. The sample has 23,000 or so clones, 40% seen once; the top ten hold over 0.55%. The sample consisted of alloreactive CD4+ T cells from a mixed lymphocyte reaction culture, taken before intestinal transplant. Subset described: CFSE-low proliferating T cells sorted from roughly six-day pre-transplant mixed lymphocyte reaction (GvH or HvG direction). The receptor source for this set is a human patient who received an intestinal transplant.

The V and J genes are TRBV7-9 and TRBJ2-2; TRBD1 matches 8 bases. The CDR3 loop spans 14 amino acids. CDR1 and CDR2 (germline): SEHNR, FQNEAQ (reference sequence). After removal of 3 bases from V and 6 bases from J, the junction contained 3 bases not matched to a gene. The CDR3 DNA is TGTGCCAGCAGCTTGGACAGGGTGGCCGGGGAGCTGTTTTTT. Translated: CASSLDRVAGELFF. Using reference TRBV7-9 and TRBJ2-2 for the parts outside the CDR3, the full variable domain is DTGVSQNPRHKITKRGQNVTFRCDPISEHNRLYWYRQTLGQGPEFLTYFQNEAQLEKSRLLSDRFSAERPKGSFSTLEIQRTEQGDSAMYLCASSLDRVAGELFFGEGSRLTVL.

The rearrangement links TRBV7-9 to TRBJ2-7, with a weak D call TRBD1 (6 bases). V was trimmed by 2 bases and J by 5 bases, leaving 13 bases between them. The CDR3 totals 14 residues. Germline CDR1 and CDR2: SEHNR and FQNEAQ (reference sequence). Written as DNA, the CDR3 is TGTGCCAGCAGCTTAACTGGGGGCAGGGACGAGCAGTACTTC. Residues: CASSLTGGRDEQYF.

The chain combines TRBV5-1 with TRBJ2-3, with D maybe TRBD1 (6 bases). CDR1 and CDR2 from the germline V gene are SGHRS and YFSETQ. The CDR3 contains 15 residues. V lost 3 bases, J lost 1 base, and 12 bases lay in between. The CDR3 DNA reads as TGCGCCAGCAGCTGGGGGAACAGGGGCACAGATACGCAGTATTTT. This encodes CASSWGNRGTDTQYF.

J is TRBJ2-3 and V is TRBV19; the match to TRBD2 covers 10 bases. This CDR3 region has 15 residues. In germline, CDR1 is LNHDA, CDR2 SQIVND (reference sequence). J gave up 2 bases and V 4 bases, and 3 bases lay outside the gene matches. Here the CDR3 reads CASSTLAGDTDTQYF. The CDR3 region has the DNA TGTGCCAGTAGTACCCTAGCGGGGGACACAGATACGCAGTATTTT.

The rearrangement links TRBV11-3 to TRBJ2-2; 7 nucleotides line up with TRBD1. J gave up 1 base and V 2 bases, and 10 bases lay outside the gene matches. The CDR3 spans 18 residues. Germline assignment: CDR1 SGHNT and CDR2 YENEEA. The DNA for the CDR3 is TGTGCCAGCAGCTTAAACAGGGGCACCCTCAGGAACACCGGGGAGCTGTTTTTT. Translation gives CASSLNRGTLRNTGELFF.

CDR3 region: CAISEPGGSKDEQFF. The DNA for the CDR3 is TGTGCCATCAGTGAGCCCGGCGGGAGTAAGGATGAGCAGTTCTTC. The rearrangement links TRBV10-3 to TRBJ2-1; 7 bases line up with TRBD2. This CDR3 is 15 amino acids long. Germline assignment: CDR1 ENHRY and CDR2 SYGVKD. V shed 2 bases, J shed 8 bases, and the junction held 9 bases outside the gene matches.

The rearrangement links TRBV15 to TRBJ2-1, with a weak D call TRBD1 (5 bases). The CDR3 runs to 13 residues. Looked up from germline, CDR1 is LNHNV and CDR2 is YYDKDF (reference sequence). V dropped 5 bases and J dropped 12 bases, with 17 bases sitting between them. The CDR3 DNA sequence: TGTGCCACCAGCGTCCTGAGAGGCCAGGGGCAGTTCTTC. Translated: CATSVLRGQGQFF.

In its sample, this clone was seen a few times. The CDR3 coding sequence is TGTGCCAGCAGCCCCGAAGGGATAGCGTCCTACGAGCAGTACTTC. Residues: CASSPEGIASYEQYF. The chain employs TRBV21-1 and TRBJ2-7; whether TRBD2, the table's D call, matches the DNA was not checked. TRBV21-1 is described as a pseudogene. This CDR3 comprises 15 residues.

This chain links TRBV9 with TRBJ2-1; 8 bases agree with TRBD2. Germline CDR1 SGDLS, CDR2 YYNGEE. The CDR3 runs to 16 residues. Trimming took 3 bases from V and 2 from J; bases not matched to a gene: 7. The CDR3 region is CASSDRTSSPYNEQFF. For the CDR3, the DNA is TGTGCCAGCAGCGACCGGACTAGCAGTCCCTACAATGAGCAGTTCTTC.